A single sample is the source of the 12 T cell receptor beta chains below, sequenced in a study of lymphopenia after photon versus proton radiotherapy. TCRdb keeps only in-frame clones here, not all; method: immunoSEQ multiplex PCR. The repertoire includes some 41,000 clones, more than 70% of them detected once, and around 2.9% sits in the top ten. The source was peripheral blood, collected from a patient treated with photon-based radiotherapy. All receptors come from a man aged 50-60 years with gastric cancer.

V and J are TRBV27 and TRBJ2-2; tentatively, D is TRBD2 (5 bases). Between the trimmed V and J ends, which lost 4 bases and 2 bases, there was a span of 11 bases. Germline V gene lookup returns CDR1 MNHEY and CDR2 SMNVEV (reference sequence). The CDR3 runs to 15 residues. The CDR3 DNA reads TGTGCCAGCAGTTCCCTTGAGGGAAACACCGGGGAGCTGTTTTTT. It yields the protein CASSSLEGNTGELFF.

J is TRBJ2-3 and V is TRBV5-1; the D is unclear. With 4 bases removed from V and 2 bases from J, the gap between germline ends came to 17 bases. Germline CDR1 is SGHRS and CDR2 is YFSETQ. This CDR3 has 16 amino acids. CDR3 in DNA: TGCGCCAGCAGCAAGCCATCAACGGAGCCCACAGATACGCAGTATTTT. Amino acid sequence: CASSKPSTEPTDTQYF. The variable domain in full, completed from reference TRBV5-1 and TRBJ2-3, reads KAGVTQTPRYLIKTRGQQVTLSCSPISGHRSVSWYQQTPGQGLQFLFEYFSETQRNKGNFPGRFSGRQFSNSRSEMNVSTLELGDSALYLCASSKPSTEPTDTQYFGPGTRLTVL.

The count of this clone is one. CDR3 sequence: CASRLGRNRSDGYTF. The CDR3 DNA is TGTGCCAGCAGACTAGGGAGGAACAGGTCGGATGGCTACACCTTC. The chain combines TRBV7-9 with TRBJ1-2; tentatively, D is TRBD1 (5 bases). The CDR3 extends over 15 amino acids. The germline CDR1 and CDR2 sequences are SEHNR and FQNEAQ (reference sequence). Trimming left V 6 bases short and J 6 bases short, with 20 bases between.

This chain uses TRBV11-2 with TRBJ1-2; D uncertain. Trimming pared 3 bases from V and 8 bases from J, leaving 19 bases between. The CDR3 has 15 amino acids. Germline loops: CDR1 SGHAT, CDR2 FQNNGV. CDR3 DNA: TGTGCCAGCAGCTTTCCGCGGTCTCGACCGGAAGGCTACACCTTC. Residues: CASSFPRSRPEGYTF. Variable domain in full (rest from reference TRBV11-2 and TRBJ1-2): EAGVAQSPRYKIIEKRQSVAFWCNPISGHATLYWYQQILGQGPKLLIQFQNNGVVDDSQLPKDRFSAERLKGVDSTLKIQPAKLEDSAVYLCASSFPRSRPEGYTFGSGTRLTVV.

The chain employs TRBV4-2 and TRBJ1-2; 10 bases line up with TRBD1. Germline V gene data show CDR1 as LGHNA and CDR2 as YNFKEQ. The CDR3 runs 12 residues. Losses at the gene ends were 6 bases for V and 8 bases for J; bases not matched to a gene: 3. This CDR3 reads CASRKGQGGYTF. CDR3 nucleotides: TGTGCCAGCAGAAAGGGACAGGGGGGCTACACCTTC.

V and J are TRBV10-3 and TRBJ1-2; the match to TRBD1 covers 10 bases. This CDR3 contains 14 residues. Germline lookup yields CDR1 ENHRY and CDR2 SYGVKD. V was pared by 6 bases and J by 2 bases, with 3 bases of the junction left unmatched. CDR3 loop: CAIRGGQGNYGYTF. For the CDR3, the DNA is TGTGCCATCAGGGGGGGACAGGGGAACTATGGCTACACCTTC.

The chain couples TRBV29-1 to TRBJ1-1; D perhaps matches TRBD1 (5 bases). This CDR3 is built from 12 residues. The V end lost 7 bases, the J end lost 4 bases, and 13 bases lay between the germline ends. Germline V gene sequence: CDR1 SQVTM, CDR2 ANQGSEA. CDR3 in amino acids: CSAFRAGTEAFF. The CDR3 region has the DNA TGCAGCGCTTTCAGGGCGGGCACTGAAGCTTTCTTT.

V and J are TRBV18 and TRBJ2-1; 7 nucleotides match TRBD1. V was clipped by 6 bases and J by 6 bases; unmatched bases: 11. This CDR3 is built from 15 residues. Per germline, CDR1 KGHSH and CDR2 LQKENI. CDR3 sequence: CASSVTGKDSNEQFF. For the CDR3, the DNA is TGTGCCAGCTCGGTGACAGGGAAAGATTCCAATGAGCAGTTCTTC.

V and J are TRBV7-2 and TRBJ2-2; TRBD2 aligns across 10 bases. Germline CDR1 SGHTA, CDR2 FQGNSA. The CDR3 length is 18 residues. V shed 0 bases, J shed 2 bases, and the junction held 6 bases outside the gene matches. CDR3 region: CASSLALASGRNTGELFF. DNA for the CDR3: TGTGCCAGCAGCTTAGCTTTGGCTAGCGGGAGAAACACCGGGGAGCTGTTTTTT.

The chain has TRBV28 and TRBJ2-5; D is perhaps TRBD1 (5 bases). CDR3 length equals 13 residues. From germline, CDR1 is MDHEN and CDR2 SYDVKM. Trimming removed 5 bases from V and 1 base from J, with 8 bases in between. As DNA, the CDR3 is TGTGCCAGCAGTACAGGAGTCCAAGAGACCCAGTACTTC. Translating it yields CASSTGVQETQYF.

The chain links TRBV6-4 to TRBJ2-1; 11 bases match TRBD1. V trimming: 5 bases; J trimming: 6 bases; junction bases outside the gene matches: 9. The V gene's germline CDR1 is MRHNA and CDR2 SNTAGT. CDR3 length equals 16 residues. The CDR3 loop is CASSLDGTGGFNEQFF. Written as DNA, the CDR3 is TGTGCCAGCAGTCTAGACGGGACAGGGGGGTTCAATGAGCAGTTCTTC.

This chain connects TRBV5-1 to TRBJ2-3; D unresolved. The V and J ends lost 2 bases and 3 bases respectively, with 10 bases between them. In germline, CDR1 is SGHRS, CDR2 YFSETQ. The CDR3 extends over 14 amino acids. The CDR3 sequence is CASSFTTYTDTQYF. The CDR3 bases are TGCGCCAGCAGCTTCACGACTTATACAGATACGCAGTATTTT.